This T cell receptor (beta chain) was obtained from a study of T cells in Graves' hyperthyroidism and ophthalmopathy. Overall study context: Peripheral blood was collected at initial diagnosis, before any treatment.

Germline V gene lookup returns CDR1 MDHEN and CDR2 SYDVKM. Trimming pared 3 bases from V and 5 bases from J, leaving 10 bases between. This CDR3 contains 13 residues. Regions amplified from RNA transcripts were the TCR beta CDR3 regions. RT-PCR in the first round (using the HTBI primer set) targeted the TCR CDR3. TCRdb processed the multiplex PCR reads anew with MiXCR; each CDR3 protein has one entry. The table has more than 300,000 distinct CDR3 sequences, roughly 15% seen once; the top ten hold about 19%. This clonotype occurred many times. The sequenced sample was blood. This chain uses TRBV28 with TRBJ2-5; D possibly corresponds to TRBD1 (6 bases). The receptor was isolated from a young woman with Graves' ophthalmopathy. Here the CDR3 DNA reads TGTGCCAGCAGTTTTGGGGGCAGGGAGACCCAGTACTTC. Translated, it gives CASSFGGRETQYF.